The rows below give T cell receptor beta chains drawn from one sample of a study of blood T cell repertoires in COVID-19. Produced via immunoSEQ multiplex PCR; TCRdb's table is partial and in-frame only. The profile shows 150,000 to 170,000 clones, approximately 86% of them singletons. The sample comprised peripheral blood. These receptors were obtained from a man between 60 and 75 years old with COVID-19, enrolled during active disease. The CDR3 runs from the conserved cysteine through the conserved F or W. The order of the fields is J gene, V gene, CDR3 protein.

j_call: TRBJ2-1; v_call: TRBV9; cdr3_aa: CASSALADRLSYNEQFF
j_call: TRBJ1-5; v_call: TRBV7-6; cdr3_aa: CASSLGGGTGNQPQHF
j_call: TRBJ2-2; v_call: TRBV28; cdr3_aa: CASRSQGSNTGELFF
j_call: TRBJ2-7; v_call: TRBV5-4; cdr3_aa: CASSPTPGSYEQYF
j_call: TRBJ2-1; v_call: TRBV6-4; cdr3_aa: CASSDRLAGWDEQFF
j_call: TRBJ2-1; v_call: TRBV24-1; cdr3_aa: CATSDRTSGSIDEQFF
j_call: TRBJ2-3; v_call: TRBV24-1; cdr3_aa: CATSDVSRADTQYF
j_call: TRBJ2-3; v_call: TRBV11-2; cdr3_aa: CASSPWWGPDTQYF
j_call: TRBJ2-2; v_call: TRBV7-2; cdr3_aa: CASSLVPRNSAGELFF
j_call: TRBJ2-7; v_call: TRBV2; cdr3_aa: CASSEFGVSEQYF
j_call: TRBJ2-7; v_call: TRBV5-1; cdr3_aa: CASSLLTGGYEQYF
j_call: TRBJ1-1; v_call: TRBV3-1/TRBV3-2; cdr3_aa: CASSQEQKNTEAFF
j_call: TRBJ1-2; v_call: TRBV7-2; cdr3_aa: CASSAGTGGGYGYTF
j_call: TRBJ1-2; v_call: TRBV19; cdr3_aa: CASTAAGDPSGYGYTF
j_call: TRBJ1-1; v_call: TRBV5-1; cdr3_aa: CASSRSGTRNTEAFF
j_call: TRBJ1-2; v_call: TRBV6-2/TRBV6-3; cdr3_aa: CASSSQNYPGHKGYTF
j_call: TRBJ1-6; v_call: TRBV11-3; cdr3_aa: CASSLSNNSPLHF
j_call: TRBJ1-2; v_call: TRBV29-1; cdr3_aa: CSVEDPGQGNYGYTF
j_call: TRBJ1-1; v_call: TRBV10-3; cdr3_aa: CASRDRTESEAFF
j_call: TRBJ1-1; v_call: TRBV18; cdr3_aa: CASSPLPTGGSEAFF
j_call: TRBJ2-5; v_call: TRBV9; cdr3_aa: CASSVGGTGVQETQYF
j_call: TRBJ1-2; v_call: TRBV19; cdr3_aa: CASSIAGINGYTF
j_call: TRBJ2-7; v_call: TRBV6-6; cdr3_aa: CASARLAGFYEQYF
j_call: TRBJ1-5; v_call: TRBV30; cdr3_aa: CAWSNQANSNQPQHF
j_call: TRBJ2-3; v_call: TRBV7-2; cdr3_aa: CASSPGSLGGGTDTQYF
j_call: TRBJ1-4; v_call: TRBV3-1/TRBV3-2; cdr3_aa: CASSRHRDRGSANEKLFF
j_call: TRBJ2-5; v_call: TRBV5-1; cdr3_aa: CASSLAGRGNIQETQYF
j_call: TRBJ1-2; v_call: TRBV27; cdr3_aa: CASSSQGNYGYTF
j_call: TRBJ1-4; v_call: TRBV30; cdr3_aa: CAWSNGQMQNEKLFF
j_call: TRBJ1-3; v_call: TRBV7-8; cdr3_aa: CASSQGASLSGNTIYF
j_call: TRBJ1-3; v_call: TRBV3-1/TRBV3-2; cdr3_aa: CASSLLGQGTNLSSGNTIYF
j_call: TRBJ1-2; v_call: TRBV6-6; cdr3_aa: CASSQSGRNYGYTF
j_call: TRBJ1-4; v_call: TRBV27; cdr3_aa: CASSFGQGNEKLFF
j_call: TRBJ1-4; v_call: TRBV7-9; cdr3_aa: CASSWRADRAEKLFF
j_call: TRBJ1-5; v_call: TRBV19; cdr3_aa: CASSIVQGTVNQPQHF
j_call: TRBJ2-5; v_call: TRBV5-5; cdr3_aa: CASSPPGTRAETQYF
j_call: TRBJ1-5; v_call: TRBV6-5; cdr3_aa: CASSYSSRGGNQPQHF
j_call: TRBJ1-1; v_call: TRBV12-3/TRBV12-4; cdr3_aa: CASSYRENTEAFF
j_call: TRBJ2-5; v_call: TRBV12-3/TRBV12-4; cdr3_aa: CASSEGQPLYF
j_call: TRBJ2-5; v_call: TRBV15; cdr3_aa: CATSRDVAGVGETQYF
j_call: TRBJ1-4; v_call: TRBV14; cdr3_aa: CASSQDLRGGEKLFF
j_call: TRBJ1-2; v_call: TRBV5-4; cdr3_aa: CASSLGAGGAGDYGYTF
j_call: TRBJ1-1; v_call: TRBV5-5; cdr3_aa: CASSLLPPNTEAFF
j_call: TRBJ2-2; v_call: TRBV3-1/TRBV3-2; cdr3_aa: CASSPGSSGTGELFF
j_call: TRBJ1-1; v_call: TRBV14; cdr3_aa: CASSQQLREKAFF
j_call: TRBJ1-2; v_call: TRBV5-1; cdr3_aa: CASSFQGFNGYTF
j_call: TRBJ1-3; v_call: TRBV18; cdr3_aa: CASSPPAISGNTIYF
j_call: TRBJ2-1; v_call: TRBV28; cdr3_aa: CASSFGGVSSNEQFF
j_call: TRBJ2-1; v_call: TRBV5-1; cdr3_aa: CASSLVGVGYNEQFF
j_call: TRBJ2-3; v_call: TRBV29-1; cdr3_aa: CSARLAVSTDTQYF
j_call: TRBJ2-2; v_call: TRBV2; cdr3_aa: CALRRGETGELFF
j_call: TRBJ2-1; v_call: TRBV24-1; cdr3_aa: CATSDPTRLAGTNNEQFF
j_call: TRBJ1-2; v_call: TRBV28; cdr3_aa: CASSTSGEGFYGYTF